Listed below are T cell receptor beta chains from one sample, sequenced in a study of CD8 T cells in Susac syndrome. MiXCR, run by TCRdb on the immunoSEQ multiplex PCR reads, gives a single entry per CDR3 protein. The profile shows around 300,000 distinct CDR3 sequences, approximately 90% of them singletons. Input material: CD8+ T cells from PBMCs. The receptors were gathered from a human donor with multiple sclerosis. CDR3s leave out the opening cysteine and the closing phenylalanine or tryptophan.

>TRBJ2-2|TRBV27
AAAQPSLVELF
>TRBJ2-7|TRBV7-2
ASSHPRFSYEQY
>TRBJ1-5|TRBV30
AWSVLGDLQPQH
>TRBJ2-1|TRBV28
ASSWAGLGEQF
>TRBJ1-1|TRBV12-3/TRBV12-4
ASSSGLKEAF
>TRBJ2-1|TRBV20-1
SAIDSGTDSYNEQF
>TRBJ2-7|TRBV19
ASSIDLPYEQY
>TRBJ2-3|TRBV11-2
ASSFSRGTDTQY
>TRBJ2-7|TRBV28
ASSPRQIAYEQY
>TRBJ2-7|TRBV27
ASSPSLGGVTYEQY
>TRBJ1-3|TRBV20-1
SARPTESGNTIY
>TRBJ1-1|TRBV7-6
ASSSFATGGRRTEAF
>TRBJ2-5|TRBV11-2
ASSPSWEGARETQY
>TRBJ2-4|TRBV3-1
ASSQELRVAKNIQY
>TRBJ2-7|TRBV19
ASSTAGGPGEQY
>TRBJ2-7|TRBV5-6
ASSPSDRAYEQY
>TRBJ2-3|TRBV27
ASRLSGQGGTDTQY
>TRBJ2-1|TRBV7-3
ASSLTGTSYNEQF
>TRBJ2-7|TRBV5-4
ASSPGQGSGASYEQY
>TRBJ2-1|TRBV4-3
ASSPAGGPNEQF
>TRBJ2-7|TRBV7-2
ASSLPGQNLYEQY